Shown below are 20 T cell receptor beta chains from a single sample sequenced in a study of identical twins. TCRdb itself ran the 5' RACE reads through MiXCR, one entry per CDR3 protein. Altogether about 340,000 distinct CDR3 sequences are present, approximately 9.1% being singletons, with the ten largest covering 8.5% to 10%. Sequencing was carried out using naive T cells sorted from blood. Receptor source: a woman between 50 and 59 years old in good health.

This clonotype was observed at least ten times. In DNA, the CDR3 is TGTGCCAGCAGCTTACGACAGGGGATCACTGAAGCTTTCTTT. This encodes CASSLRQGITEAFF. The V call is TRBV13, the J call TRBJ1-1, with TRBD1 matching 8 bases. Germline CDR1 reads PRHDT; CDR2 reads FYEKMQ (reference sequence). Trimming at V came to 2 bases and at J to 4 bases, leaving 3 bases not matched to a gene. The CDR3 is 14 amino acids.

J is TRBJ2-7 and V is TRBV6-1, with D possibly being TRBD1 or TRBD2 (5 bases each). Deletions cut 8 bases from V and 4 bases from J, with 15 bases between. The CDR3 covers 13 residues. Germline V gene data show CDR1 as MNHNS and CDR2 as SASEGT. CDR3 residues: CASSRDGWYEQYF. CDR3 in DNA: TGTGCCAGCTCCCGGGACGGATGGTACGAGCAGTACTTC.

V usage is TRBV5-1 and J usage is TRBJ1-5; D might be TRBD1 (5 bases). V lost 2 bases and J lost 1, with 10 bases in between. The CDR3 is 15 amino acids. In germline, CDR1 is SGHRS, CDR2 YFSETQ. CDR3 amino acids: CASSLWGMSNQPQHF. The CDR3 region has the DNA TGCGCCAGCAGCTTATGGGGCATGAGCAATCAGCCCCAGCATTTT. Full variable domain (remainder filled in from reference TRBV5-1 and TRBJ1-5): KAGVTQTPRYLIKTRGQQVTLSCSPISGHRSVSWYQQTPGQGLQFLFEYFSETQRNKGNFPGRFSGRQFSNSRSEMNVSTLELGDSALYLCASSLWGMSNQPQHFGDGTRLSIL.

This clonotype was seen a few times. The V gene is TRBV12-3 or TRBV12-4, the J gene TRBJ2-5; TRBD1 matches at 8 bases. The CDR3 extends over 14 amino acids. V trimming: 6 bases; J trimming: 7 bases; junction bases outside the gene matches: 10. The CDR3 reads CASSGQGVLGTQYF. For the CDR3, the DNA is TGTGCCAGCAGCGGACAGGGCGTACTGGGGACCCAGTACTTC.

With regard to this clonotype: Just one base apart from a much larger clone, this may be a read error. V usage is TRBV12-3 or TRBV12-4 and J usage is TRBJ2-1; D possibly matches TRBD1 or TRBD2 (5 bases each). The CDR3 extends over 15 amino acids. Trimming left V 7 bases short and J 5 bases short, with 18 bases between. For the CDR3, the DNA is TGTGCCAGCAACGTAGAGGGGATAGGAAACAATGAGCAGTTCTTC. This codes for CASNVEGIGNNEQFF.

This clonotype was picked up many times. This chain connects TRBV9 to TRBJ2-3; tentatively, D is TRBD1 or TRBD2 (5 bases each). V lost 0 bases, J lost 0 bases, and 8 bases lay in between. The CDR3 has 15 residues. Per the germline V gene, CDR1 is SGDLS and CDR2 is YYNGEE. The CDR3 bases are TGTGCCAGCAGCGTAGACGGGGCTAGCACAGATACGCAGTATTTT. Protein: CASSVDGASTDTQYF.

This clonotype turned up a few times. The rearrangement joins TRBV6-2 or TRBV6-3 to TRBJ1-5; D uncertain. This CDR3 region has 13 residues. V lost 2 bases and J 9 bases, leaving 11 bases between the germline ends. Germline V gives CDR1 MNHEY, CDR2 SVGEGT. The CDR3, as DNA: TGTGCCAGCAGTTACCCTGCTGATGGGCCCCAGCATTTT. Encoded protein: CASSYPADGPQHF.

The V gene is TRBV30, the J gene TRBJ2-4; 9 nucleotides agree with TRBD2. Looked up from germline, CDR1 is GTSNPN and CDR2 is SVGIG (reference sequence). CDR3 length: 17 residues. J gave up 1 base and V 0 bases, and 7 bases lay outside the gene matches. CDR3 region: CAWSVGKLAGAKNIQYF. As DNA, the CDR3 is TGTGCCTGGAGTGTTGGGAAACTAGCGGGTGCCAAAAACATTCAGTACTTC.

This clonotype was detected only a few times. V is TRBV7-6 and J is TRBJ2-2; D is perhaps TRBD2 (6 bases). This CDR3 region has 17 residues. From germline, CDR1 is SGHVS and CDR2 FNYEAQ. Deletions cut 3 bases from V and 5 bases from J, with 19 bases between. The CDR3 bases are TGTGCCAGCAGCTTGGGTAGCGGTAAAGCTCCAACCGGGGAGCTGTTTTTT. Protein product: CASSLGSGKAPTGELFF.

This clonotype was counted a few times. The V call is TRBV15, the J call TRBJ1-5; the D is unclear. Per germline, CDR1 LNHNV and CDR2 YYDKDF (reference sequence). Trimming took 0 bases from V and 3 from J, leaving 6 bases between them. The CDR3 is 14 residues long. In DNA, the CDR3 is TGTGCCACCAGCAGAGATGCTCACAATCAGCCCCAGCATTTT. Translation: CATSRDAHNQPQHF.

This clonotype appeared many times. The chain carries TRBV24-1 and TRBJ2-1; 8 nucleotides align to TRBD2. In germline, CDR1 is KGHDR, CDR2 SFDVKD. This CDR3 is built from 16 residues. The V segment lost 4 bases and the J segment 4 bases; nucleotides outside the gene matches: 8. CDR3 nucleotide sequence: TGTGCCACCAGTGACCCGGGAGGGTCAGGATACAATGAGCAGTTCTTC. Translation: CATSDPGGSGYNEQFF.

This clonotype has at least ten counts. This sequence joins TRBV2 and TRBJ2-7; D remains ambiguous. Trimming pared 4 bases from V and 0 bases from J, leaving 7 bases between. Germline CDR1 is SNHLY and CDR2 is FYNNEI. The CDR3 has 13 residues. Written as DNA, the CDR3 is TGTGCCAGCAGTGTAGGTAGCTCCTACGAGCAGTACTTC. It encodes CASSVGSSYEQYF.

V and J are TRBV2 and TRBJ1-1; 7 nucleotides agree with TRBD1. CDR3 length equals 14 residues. Looked up from germline, CDR1 is SNHLY and CDR2 is FYNNEI. V gave up 6 bases and J gave up 3 bases; unmatched junction bases: 7. Here the CDR3 DNA reads TGTGCCAGCAGCGAGGGACAGAGGGACACTGAAGCTTTCTTT. Its protein product is CASSEGQRDTEAFF.

In this sample, this clonotype turned up a few times. This chain links TRBV24-1 with TRBJ1-1; D is unclear. Germline V CDR1 and CDR2: KGHDR, SFDVKD. Trimming took 2 bases from V and 2 from J, leaving 8 bases between them. CDR3 size: 14 residues. This chain's CDR3 is CATSDSGSNTEAFF. DNA of the CDR3: TGTGCCACCAGTGATTCAGGATCTAACACTGAAGCTTTCTTT.

This clonotype was counted only a few times. The chain joins TRBV4-1 to TRBJ2-5; 10 bases map to TRBD2. The CDR3 has 16 residues. Trimming cost V 3 bases and J 3 bases; bases outside gene matches: 7. Per germline, CDR1 MGHRA and CDR2 YSYEKL. CDR3 amino acids: CASSQLLAGLKETQYF. CDR3 nucleotide sequence: TGCGCCAGCAGCCAGTTACTAGCGGGGTTAAAAGAGACCCAGTACTTC.

The CDR3 DNA reads TGTGCCAGCAGCTTAGACCTAAGGGCAACGAGATGGAGAAATGAGCAGTTCTTC. It yields the protein CASSLDLRATRWRNEQFF. The rearrangement uses TRBV11-2 and TRBJ2-1; D gene uncertain. This CDR3 is built from 18 residues. V shed 0 bases and J shed 7 bases, with 22 bases lying between them. Germline CDR1 and CDR2: SGHAT and FQNNGV.

This chain links TRBV20-1 with TRBJ2-2, with a weak D call TRBD2 (6 bases). Germline V lookup: CDR1 DFQATT, CDR2 SNEGSKA (reference sequence). This CDR3 has 15 residues. Trimming stripped 5 bases from V and 3 bases from J, with 16 bases between. CDR3 DNA sequence: TGCAGTGCTCCGTTGGGGGGTGGTTACACCGGGGAGCTGTTTTTT. Translated, it gives CSAPLGGGYTGELFF.

The sample holds a few counts of this clonotype. The gene calls are TRBV20-1 and TRBJ1-5; D is ambiguous. This CDR3 has 14 amino acids. Between the trimmed V and J ends, which lost 5 bases and 0 bases, there was a span of 11 bases. Germline V gene lookup returns CDR1 DFQATT and CDR2 SNEGSKA (reference sequence). CDR3 DNA sequence: TGCAGTGCTGGACTTAGGGATAGCAATCAGCCCCAGCATTTT. Protein sequence: CSAGLRDSNQPQHF.

This clonotype was seen a handful of times. The chain couples TRBV7-7 to TRBJ2-1; D is uncertain. This CDR3 is 15 amino acids long. Germline V lookup: CDR1 SSHAT, CDR2 FNYEAQ (reference sequence). The V and J ends lost 5 bases and 5 bases respectively, with 16 bases between them. CDR3 DNA sequence: TGTGCCAGCAGCCTTGGAGTCCGAGGAGACAATGAGCAGTTCTTC. Its protein is CASSLGVRGDNEQFF.

This clonotype was observed a single time. The rearrangement uses TRBV12-3 or TRBV12-4 and TRBJ2-7, with TRBD2 as a possible D gene (7 bases). V was trimmed by 3 bases and J by 4 bases, leaving 13 bases between them. The CDR3 is 14 residues long. For the CDR3, the DNA is TGTGCCAGCAGTTTGGCGGGGAGGGGGTACGAGCAGTACTTC. Residues: CASSLAGRGYEQYF.